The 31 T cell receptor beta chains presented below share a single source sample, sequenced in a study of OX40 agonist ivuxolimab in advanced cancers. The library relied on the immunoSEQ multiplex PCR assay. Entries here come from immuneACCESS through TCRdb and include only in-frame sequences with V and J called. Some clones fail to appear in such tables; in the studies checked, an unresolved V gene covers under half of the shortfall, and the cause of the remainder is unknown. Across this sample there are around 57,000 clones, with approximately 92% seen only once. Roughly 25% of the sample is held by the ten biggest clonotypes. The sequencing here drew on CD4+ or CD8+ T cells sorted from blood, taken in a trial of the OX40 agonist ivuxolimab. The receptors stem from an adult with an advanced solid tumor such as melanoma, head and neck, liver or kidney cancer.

In DNA form, the CDR3 reads TGTGCCAGCAGCTTAGGTACTAATGAAAAACTGTTTTTT. This gives the protein CASSLGTNEKLFF. The chain joins TRBV7-6 to TRBJ1-4; D not certain. Germline assignment: CDR1 SGHVS and CDR2 FNYEAQ. With 1 base removed from V and 2 bases from J, the gap between germline ends came to 2 bases. The CDR3 covers 13 residues.

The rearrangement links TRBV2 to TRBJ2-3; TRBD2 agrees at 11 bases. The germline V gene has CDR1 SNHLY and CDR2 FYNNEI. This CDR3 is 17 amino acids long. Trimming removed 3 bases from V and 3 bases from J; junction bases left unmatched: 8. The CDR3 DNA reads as TGTGCCAGCAGTGATGACCAACTAGCGGGAGAAACAGATACGCAGTATTTT. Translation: CASSDDQLAGETDTQYF.

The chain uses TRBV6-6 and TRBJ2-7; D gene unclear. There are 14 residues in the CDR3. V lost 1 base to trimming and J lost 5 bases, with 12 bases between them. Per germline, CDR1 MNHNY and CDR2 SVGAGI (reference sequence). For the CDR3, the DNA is TGTGCCAGCAGTTACTGGGGTGGCAGGCACGAGCAGTACTTC. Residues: CASSYWGGRHEQYF.

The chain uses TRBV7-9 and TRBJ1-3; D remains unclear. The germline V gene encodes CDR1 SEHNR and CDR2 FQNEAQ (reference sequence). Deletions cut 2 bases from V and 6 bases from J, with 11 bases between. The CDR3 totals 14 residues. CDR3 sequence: CASSLLEAENTIYF. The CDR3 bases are TGTGCCAGCAGCTTACTCGAAGCCGAAAACACCATATATTTT.

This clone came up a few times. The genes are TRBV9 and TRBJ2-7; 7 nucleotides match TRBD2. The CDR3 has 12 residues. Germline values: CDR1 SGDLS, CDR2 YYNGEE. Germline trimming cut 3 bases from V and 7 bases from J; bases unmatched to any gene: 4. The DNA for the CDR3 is TGTGCCAGCAGCGAGGGAGGGGATGAGCAGTACTTC. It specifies CASSEGGDEQYF.

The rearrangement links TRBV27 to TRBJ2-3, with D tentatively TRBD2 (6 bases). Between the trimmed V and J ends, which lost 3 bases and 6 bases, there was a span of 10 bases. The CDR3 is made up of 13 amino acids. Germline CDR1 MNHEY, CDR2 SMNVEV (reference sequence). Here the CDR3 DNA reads TGTGCCAGCAGTTTGATTCGGGAGGATACGCAGTATTTT. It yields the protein CASSLIREDTQYF.

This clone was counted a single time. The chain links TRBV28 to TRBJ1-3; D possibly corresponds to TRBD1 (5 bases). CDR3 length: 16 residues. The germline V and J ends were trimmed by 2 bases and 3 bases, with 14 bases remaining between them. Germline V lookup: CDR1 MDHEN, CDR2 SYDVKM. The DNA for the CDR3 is TGTGCCAGCAGTTTACGCGGGGCTTTATATGGAAACACCATATATTTT. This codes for CASSLRGALYGNTIYF.

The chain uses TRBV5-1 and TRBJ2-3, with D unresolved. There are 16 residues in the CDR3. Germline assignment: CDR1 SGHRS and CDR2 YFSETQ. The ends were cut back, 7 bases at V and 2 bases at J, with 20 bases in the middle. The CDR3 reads CASASEGGPYTDTQYF. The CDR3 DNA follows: TGCGCCAGCGCCTCCGAAGGCGGACCATACACAGATACGCAGTATTTT.

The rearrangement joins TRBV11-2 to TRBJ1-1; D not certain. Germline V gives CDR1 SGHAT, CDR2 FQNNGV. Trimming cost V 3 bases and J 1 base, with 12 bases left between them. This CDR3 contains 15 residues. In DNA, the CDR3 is TGTGCCAGCAGCTTCTTTACGGGTGGGAACACTGAAGCTTTCTTT. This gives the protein CASSFFTGGNTEAFF.

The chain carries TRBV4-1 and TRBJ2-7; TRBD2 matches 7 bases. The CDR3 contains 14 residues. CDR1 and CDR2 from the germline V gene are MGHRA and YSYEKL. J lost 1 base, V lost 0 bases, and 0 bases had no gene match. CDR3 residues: CASSQERGSYEQYF. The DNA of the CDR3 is TGCGCCAGCAGCCAAGAGCGGGGGTCCTACGAGCAGTACTTC.

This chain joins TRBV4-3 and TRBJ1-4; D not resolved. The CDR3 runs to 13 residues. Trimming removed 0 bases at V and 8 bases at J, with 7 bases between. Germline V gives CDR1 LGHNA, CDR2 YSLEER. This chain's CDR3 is CASSQEEGEKLFF. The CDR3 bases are TGCGCCAGCAGCCAAGAAGAGGGCGAAAAACTGTTTTTT.

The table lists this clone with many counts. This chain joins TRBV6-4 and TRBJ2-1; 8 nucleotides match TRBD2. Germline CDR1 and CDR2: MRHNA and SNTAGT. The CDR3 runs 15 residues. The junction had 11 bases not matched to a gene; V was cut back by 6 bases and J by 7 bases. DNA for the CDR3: TGTGCCAGCAGCGACGCCCCGAAGCGGGAGAATGAGCAGTTCTTC. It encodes CASSDAPKRENEQFF.

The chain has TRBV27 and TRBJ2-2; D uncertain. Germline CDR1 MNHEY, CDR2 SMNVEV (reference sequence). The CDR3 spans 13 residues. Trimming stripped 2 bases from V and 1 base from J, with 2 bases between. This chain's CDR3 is CASSLGNTGELFF. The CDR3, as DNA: TGTGCCAGCAGTTTAGGGAACACCGGGGAGCTGTTTTTT.

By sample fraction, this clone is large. The CDR3 loop reads CASSLIASGGINEQFF. In nucleotides, the CDR3 is TGTGCCAGCAGCTTAATCGCTAGCGGGGGAATTAATGAGCAGTTCTTC. V is TRBV7-3 and J is TRBJ2-1; 10 nucleotides line up with TRBD2. The V and J ends lost 1 base and 7 bases, in that order; junction bases with no gene match: 7. Germline lookup yields CDR1 SGHTA and CDR2 FQGTGA. The CDR3 sequence is 16 residues long.

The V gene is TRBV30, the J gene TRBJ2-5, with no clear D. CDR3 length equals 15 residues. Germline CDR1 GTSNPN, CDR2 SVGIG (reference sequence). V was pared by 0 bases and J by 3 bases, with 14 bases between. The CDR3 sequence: CAWSVDQFPEETQYF. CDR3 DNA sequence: TGTGCCTGGAGTGTAGATCAGTTCCCCGAAGAGACCCAGTACTTC.

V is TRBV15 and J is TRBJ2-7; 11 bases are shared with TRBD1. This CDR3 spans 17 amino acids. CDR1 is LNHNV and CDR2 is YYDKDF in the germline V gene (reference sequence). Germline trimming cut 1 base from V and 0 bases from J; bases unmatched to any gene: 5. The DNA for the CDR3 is TGTGCCACCAGCAGAGCCTGGACAGGGGGCATCTCCTACGAGCAGTACGTC. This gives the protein CATSRAWTGGISYEQYV.

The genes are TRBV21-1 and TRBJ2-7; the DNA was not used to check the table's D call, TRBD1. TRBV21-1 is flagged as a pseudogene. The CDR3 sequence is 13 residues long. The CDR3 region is CASSKGTAAEQYV. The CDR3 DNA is TGTGCCAGCAGCAAAGGGACAGCCGCAGAGCAGTACGTC.

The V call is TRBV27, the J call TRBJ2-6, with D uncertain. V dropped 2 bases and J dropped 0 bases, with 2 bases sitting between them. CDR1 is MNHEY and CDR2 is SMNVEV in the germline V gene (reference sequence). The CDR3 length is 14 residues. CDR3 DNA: TGTGCCAGCAGTTTAGGCTCTGGGGCCAACGTCCTGACTTTC. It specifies CASSLGSGANVLTF.

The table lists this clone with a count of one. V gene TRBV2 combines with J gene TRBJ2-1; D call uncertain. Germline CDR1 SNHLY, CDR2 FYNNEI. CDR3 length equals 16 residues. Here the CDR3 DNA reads TGTGCAGCCATCCAAGGCTCGTCGAGCTCCTACAATGAGCAGTTCTTC. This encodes CAAIQGSSSSYNEQFF.

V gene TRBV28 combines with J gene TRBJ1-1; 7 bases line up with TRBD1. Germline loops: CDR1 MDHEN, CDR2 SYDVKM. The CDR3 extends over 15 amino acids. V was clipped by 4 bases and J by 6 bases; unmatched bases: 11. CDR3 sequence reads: CASSSDSTGAPEAFF. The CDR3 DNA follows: TGTGCCAGCAGTTCCGACTCTACAGGGGCCCCTGAAGCTTTCTTT.

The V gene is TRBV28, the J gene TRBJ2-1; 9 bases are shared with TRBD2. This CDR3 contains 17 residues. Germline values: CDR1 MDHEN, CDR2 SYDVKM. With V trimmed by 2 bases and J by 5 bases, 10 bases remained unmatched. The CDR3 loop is CASSLRLAGNIHNEQFF. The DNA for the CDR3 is TGTGCCAGCAGTTTAAGGCTAGCGGGAAATATCCACAATGAGCAGTTCTTC.

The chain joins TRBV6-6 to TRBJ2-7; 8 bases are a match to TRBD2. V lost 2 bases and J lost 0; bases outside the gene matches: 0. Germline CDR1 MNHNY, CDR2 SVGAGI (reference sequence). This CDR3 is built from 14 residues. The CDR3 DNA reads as TGTGCCAGCAGTTACGGGACTAGCTCCTACGAGCAGTACTTC. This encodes CASSYGTSSYEQYF.

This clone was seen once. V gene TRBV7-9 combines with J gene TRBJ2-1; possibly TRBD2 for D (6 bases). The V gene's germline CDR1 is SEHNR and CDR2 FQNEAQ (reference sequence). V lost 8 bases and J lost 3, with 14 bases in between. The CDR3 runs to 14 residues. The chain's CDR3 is CASEEGLIYNEQFF. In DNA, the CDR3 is TGTGCCAGCGAGGAGGGGCTAATCTACAATGAGCAGTTCTTC.

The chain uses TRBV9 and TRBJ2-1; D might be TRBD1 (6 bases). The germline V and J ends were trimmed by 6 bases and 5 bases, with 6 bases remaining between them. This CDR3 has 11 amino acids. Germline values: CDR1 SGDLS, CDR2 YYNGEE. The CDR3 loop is CASKGDNEQFF. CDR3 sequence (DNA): TGTGCCAGCAAGGGGGACAATGAGCAGTTCTTC. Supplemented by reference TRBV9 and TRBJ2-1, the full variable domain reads DSGVTQTPKHLITATGQRVTLRCSPRSGDLSVYWYQQSLDQGLQFLIQYYNGEERAKGNILERFSAQQFPDLHSELNLSSLELGDSALYFCASKGDNEQFFGPGTRLTVL.

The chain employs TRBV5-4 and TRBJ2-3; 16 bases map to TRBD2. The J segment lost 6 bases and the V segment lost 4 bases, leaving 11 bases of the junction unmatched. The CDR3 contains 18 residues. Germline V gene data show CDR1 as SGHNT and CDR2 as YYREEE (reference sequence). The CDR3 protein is CASSAPGLAGGLEDTQYF. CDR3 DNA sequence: TGTGCCAGCAGCGCTCCGGGACTAGCGGGGGGGCTGGAGGATACGCAGTATTTT.

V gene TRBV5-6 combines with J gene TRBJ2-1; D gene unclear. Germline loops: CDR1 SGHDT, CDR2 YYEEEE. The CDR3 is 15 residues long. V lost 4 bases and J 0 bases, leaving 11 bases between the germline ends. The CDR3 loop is CASSVRVASYNEQFF. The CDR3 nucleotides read TGTGCCAGCAGCGTTCGGGTTGCCTCCTACAATGAGCAGTTCTTC.

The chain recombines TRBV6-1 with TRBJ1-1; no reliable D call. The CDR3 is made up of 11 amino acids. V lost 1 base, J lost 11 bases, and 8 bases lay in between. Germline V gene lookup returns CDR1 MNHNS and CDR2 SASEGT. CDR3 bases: TGTGCCAGCAGTGAAGTGGGCGCGGCTTTCTTT. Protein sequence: CASSEVGAAFF.

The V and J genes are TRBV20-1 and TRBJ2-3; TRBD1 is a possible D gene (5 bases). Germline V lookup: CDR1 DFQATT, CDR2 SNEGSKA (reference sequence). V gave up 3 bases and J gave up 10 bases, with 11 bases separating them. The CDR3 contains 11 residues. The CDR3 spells CSARDRGSQYF. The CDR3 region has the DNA TGCAGTGCTAGGGATAGGGGTTCGCAGTATTTT.

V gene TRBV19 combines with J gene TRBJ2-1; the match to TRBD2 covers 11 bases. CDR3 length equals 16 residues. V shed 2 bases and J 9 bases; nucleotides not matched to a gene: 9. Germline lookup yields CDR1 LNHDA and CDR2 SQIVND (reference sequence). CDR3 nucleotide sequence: TGTGCCAGTAGTATACTCCTAGCGGGAGGAATTGGTGAGCAGTTCTTC. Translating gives CASSILLAGGIGEQFF.

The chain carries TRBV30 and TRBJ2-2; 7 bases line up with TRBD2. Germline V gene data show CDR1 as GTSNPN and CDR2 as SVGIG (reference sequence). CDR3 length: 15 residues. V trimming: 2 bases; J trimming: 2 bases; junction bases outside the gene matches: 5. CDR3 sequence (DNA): TGTGCCTGGAGTAGCGGGACCCCCAACACCGGGGAGCTGTTTTTT. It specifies CAWSSGTPNTGELFF.

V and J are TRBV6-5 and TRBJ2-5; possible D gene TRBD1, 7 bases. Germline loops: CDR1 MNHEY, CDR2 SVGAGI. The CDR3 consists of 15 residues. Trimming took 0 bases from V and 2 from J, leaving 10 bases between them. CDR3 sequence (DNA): TGTGCCAGCAGTTACTCACAGGGGAGGCAAGAGACCCAGTACTTC. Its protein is CASSYSQGRQETQYF.